Listed below are T cell receptor beta chains from one sample, sequenced in a study of blood T cell repertoires in COVID-19. Sequencing used immunoSEQ multiplex PCR; TCRdb keeps in-frame clones, though not all of them. The repertoire includes 150,000 or so clones, around four fifths of them detected once, and roughly 4.5% sits in the top ten. The material sequenced was PBMCs or T cells enriched from blood (not recorded which). All receptors derive from a woman between 50 and 59 years old who had recovered from COVID-19. CDR3s include the opening cysteine and the closing phenylalanine or tryptophan. D genes are given only for firm matches. Clone size is shown for a subset of rows, as once, few, many or a class of expanded clone.

>.|.|TRBV21-1|14|TRBJ1-2
CASSKGTGKWGYTF
TGTGCCAGCAGCAAAGGTACAGGGAAGTGGGGCTACACCTTC
>.|.|TRBV3-1/TRBV3-2|15|TRBJ1-3
CASSQRGGWGNTIYF
TGTGCCAGCAGCCAACGAGGAGGGTGGGGAAACACCATATATTTT
>TRBD2|.|TRBV3-1/TRBV3-2|15|TRBJ2-3
CASSPLAGTRGRQYF
TGTGCCAGCAGCCCTCTAGCGGGGACCCGGGGCAGGCAGTATTTT
>TRBD2|.|TRBV6-4|16|TRBJ2-5
CASSDFTGLAQETQYF
TGTGCCAGCAGTGACTTTACGGGACTAGCCCAAGAGACCCAGTACTTC
>TRBD1|few|TRBV9|15|TRBJ1-2
CASSDGRDRIYGYTF
TGTGCCAGCAGCGACGGCCGGGACAGGATTTACGGCTACACCTTC
>.|.|TRBV7-9|12|TRBJ1-2
CASSPNSYGYTF
TGTGCCAGCAGCCCCAACAGCTATGGCTACACCTTC
>.|.|TRBV18|13|TRBJ1-2
CASSPTGVDGYTF
TGTGCCAGCTCACCGACCGGGGTCGATGGCTACACCTTC
>.|.|TRBV5-1|15|TRBJ1-2
CASSLAQPGGYGYTF
TGCGCCAGCAGCTTGGCCCAGCCAGGAGGCTATGGCTACACCTTC
>.|.|TRBV11-2|15|TRBJ1-3
CASSLQAHSGNTIYF
TGTGCCAGCAGCTTACAAGCTCACTCTGGAAACACCATATATTTT
>.|.|TRBV7-9|14|TRBJ2-2
CASSFPLESGELFF
TGTGCCAGCAGCTTTCCACTTGAGTCTGGGGAGCTGTTTTTT
>.|.|TRBV29-1|12|TRBJ1-1
CSVDRRDTEAFF
TGCAGCGTAGACCGCAGGGACACTGAAGCTTTCTTT
>TRBD2|.|TRBV29-1|13|TRBJ2-3
CSARTRRTDTQYF
TGCAGCGCCAGGACTAGGCGAACAGATACGCAGTATTTT
>.|few|TRBV30|13|TRBJ1-2
CAWSVPAGYGYTF
TGTGCCTGGAGTGTACCGGCAGGCTATGGCTACACCTTC
>.|.|TRBV19|13|TRBJ1-2
CASSISLHYGYTF
TGTGCCAGTAGTATATCCCTACACTATGGCTACACCTTC
>TRBD1|.|TRBV12-5|21|TRBJ1-1
CASGLISGTVPTPFMNTEAFF
TGTGCTAGTGGTTTGATTTCAGGGACAGTTCCCACCCCGTTCATGAACACTGAAGCTTTCTTT
>.|.|TRBV6-4|17|TRBJ2-2
CASTPSVSTANTGELFF
TGTGCCAGCACCCCTTCGGTTTCGACAGCGAACACCGGGGAGCTGTTTTTT
>.|.|TRBV7-9|15|TRBJ2-2
CASEDRRSNTGELFF
TGTGCCAGCGAAGACAGGAGGTCGAACACCGGGGAGCTGTTTTTT
>.|.|TRBV28|12|TRBJ1-4
CASSLATLELFF
TGTGCCAGCAGTTTGGCCACCCTGGAACTGTTTTTT
>.|.|TRBV12-5|12|TRBJ2-1
CASGRGYNEQFF
TGTGCTAGTGGGAGGGGGTACAATGAGCAGTTCTTC
>.|.|TRBV7-9|11|TRBJ1-1
CAVRSVNEAFF
TGTGCCGTGAGGTCGGTTAATGAAGCTTTCTTT
>.|.|TRBV5-1|14|TRBJ1-2
CASSLVNGGYGYTF
TGCGCCAGCAGCTTGGTAAACGGGGGCTATGGCTACACCTTC
>.|.|TRBV30|13|TRBJ2-3
CAWTPGGLDTQYF
TGTGCCTGGACCCCAGGGGGGTTAGATACGCAGTATTTT
>.|.|TRBV5-1|15|TRBJ2-3
CASSRPAGSTDTQYF
TGCGCCAGCAGCCGCCCAGCGGGTAGCACAGATACGCAGTATTTT
>.|.|TRBV7-2|15|TRBJ2-1
CASSLTGNSLDEQFF
TGTGCCAGCAGCTTAACAGGTAATTCGTTGGATGAGCAGTTCTTC
>.|.|TRBV10-3|16|TRBJ1-2
CAISDPRGVLNYGYTF
TGTGCCATCAGTGACCCTCGGGGGGTTCTTAACTATGGCTACACCTTC
>.|.|TRBV4-2|13|TRBJ1-1
CASSSAGGEEAFF
TGTGCCAGCAGCTCGGCGGGGGGTGAGGAAGCTTTCTTT
>TRBD1|.|TRBV27|15|TRBJ1-5
CASRPGTASNQPQHF
TGTGCCAGCAGGCCTGGGACAGCTAGCAATCAGCCCCAGCATTTT
>TRBD1|once|TRBV7-8|15|TRBJ1-1
CASSPRDRGGTEAFF
TGTGCCAGCAGCCCCAGGGACAGGGGAGGCACTGAAGCTTTCTTT
>TRBD1|.|TRBV12-3/TRBV12-4|13|TRBJ1-2
CASENRGNYGYTF
TGTGCCAGCGAAAACAGGGGAAATTATGGCTACACCTTC
>TRBD1|.|TRBV19|13|TRBJ1-1
CASSLGQAREAFF
TGTGCCAGTAGTTTGGGACAGGCTCGTGAAGCTTTCTTT
>.|.|TRBV5-6|16|TRBJ1-4
CASSLGTPATNEKLFF
TGTGCCAGCAGCTTGGGGACACCTGCAACTAATGAAAAACTGTTTTTT
>TRBD2|.|TRBV7-2|17|TRBJ2-5
CASSLQGTGTSQQTQYF
TGTGCCAGCAGCTTACAAGGGACCGGGACTAGCCAACAGACCCAGTACTTC
>.|.|TRBV6-5|14|TRBJ1-2
CASSYGAGQYGYTF
TGTGCCAGCAGTTACGGGGCCGGCCAATATGGCTACACCTTC
>TRBD2|once|TRBV9|16|TRBJ2-3
CASSVGPSGDTDTQYF
TGTGCCAGCAGCGTAGGTCCCAGCGGGGACACAGATACGCAGTATTTT
>.|.|TRBV18|16|TRBJ1-5
CASSQTQGLRNQPQHF
TGTGCCAGCTCACAAACCCAGGGTCTTCGCAATCAGCCCCAGCATTTT
>.|.|TRBV19|15|TRBJ2-1
CASSRGQSSYNEQFF
TGTGCCAGTAGTAGAGGACAGAGCTCCTACAATGAGCAGTTCTTC
>.|.|TRBV6-5|14|TRBJ1-1
CASSYSKGDTEAFF
TGTGCCAGCAGTTACTCGAAGGGGGACACTGAAGCTTTCTTT
>.|.|TRBV28|19|TRBJ1-3
CASSLGDSTIPTSGNTIYF
TGTGCCAGCAGTTTAGGTGACTCGACCATTCCCACCTCTGGAAACACCATATATTTT
>TRBD1|.|TRBV6-5|13|TRBJ1-3
CASIDRAGNTIYF
TGTGCCAGCATCGACAGGGCTGGAAACACCATATATTTT
>.|.|TRBV14|14|TRBJ1-3
CASSRSGAGNTIYF
TGTGCCAGCAGCCGGTCAGGGGCTGGAAACACCATATATTTT
>.|.|TRBV28|15|TRBJ2-1
CASSLGDYGYNEQFF
TGTGCCAGCAGTTTAGGAGACTACGGTTACAATGAGCAGTTCTTC
>.|.|TRBV6-5|14|TRBJ2-2
CASRTYSYAGELFF
TGTGCCAGCCGAACGTACTCATACGCCGGGGAGCTGTTTTTT
>TRBD1|.|TRBV20-1|10|TRBJ2-3
CSAQTGTQYF
TGCAGTGCTCAGACAGGGACGCAGTATTTT
>TRBD1|few|TRBV3-1/TRBV3-2|15|TRBJ1-2
CASSQFRTGSYGYTF
TGTGCCAGCAGCCAGTTCCGGACAGGGTCCTATGGCTACACCTTC
>TRBD1|.|TRBV6-5|15|TRBJ1-5
CASSVNRGLNQPQHF
TGTGCCAGCAGCGTCAACAGGGGGTTGAATCAGCCCCAGCATTTT
>.|.|TRBV7-2|15|TRBJ1-2
CASSLGGDSPGGYTF
TGTGCCAGCAGCTTAGGAGGAGACAGTCCAGGGGGCTACACCTTC
>TRBD1|.|TRBV27|14|TRBJ1-1
CASSFSIQGIGAFF
TGTGCCAGCAGTTTCTCGATACAGGGGATTGGCGCTTTCTTT